These 3 T cell receptor beta chains came from one sample sequenced in a study of T-cell memory formation after mild COVID-19. TCRdb fed the 5' RACE reads into MiXCR, producing one record per CDR3 protein. The sample lists about half a million distinct CDR3 sequences, roughly 20% occurring once. Source material: PBMCs or a T cell subset sorted from them (not recorded which). Receptors originate from an adult woman who had mild COVID-19 (a few samples of this study predate the infection). Cell type and time point are not known.

This chain joins TRBV5-1 and TRBJ2-1; D possibly corresponds to TRBD1 (5 bases). Germline CDR1 SGHRS, CDR2 YFSETQ. There are 15 residues in the CDR3. Between the trimmed V and J ends, which lost 4 bases and 0 bases, there was a span of 11 bases. The DNA of the CDR3 is TGCGCCAGCAGCGTCCAGGGCCTCTCCTACAATGAGCAGTTCTTC. It codes for CASSVQGLSYNEQFF.

This clonotype appeared a few times. This rearrangement joins TRBV5-1 to TRBJ2-7; D perhaps matches TRBD2 (6 bases). Germline V gene sequence: CDR1 SGHRS, CDR2 YFSETQ. V gave up 0 bases and J gave up 3 bases, with 10 bases separating them. The CDR3 covers 14 residues. CDR3 sequence (DNA): TGCGCCAGCAGCTTGGTAAAGGGAGGCTACGAGCAGTACTTC. Amino acid sequence: CASSLVKGGYEQYF.

The chain links TRBV5-6 to TRBJ2-7; unclear D gene. Germline CDR1 SGHDT, CDR2 YYEEEE. The CDR3 has 12 residues. Trimming pared 0 bases from V and 6 bases from J, leaving 7 bases between. The CDR3 region is CASSLVRGEQYV. CDR3 nucleotide sequence: TGTGCCAGCAGCTTGGTGCGAGGCGAGCAGTACGTC.